The source of this T cell receptor beta chain is a study of regulatory T cells in long-lasting Graves disease. Study outcomes and limitations: Persistent Graves' patients showed less TCR diversity than newly diagnosed patients showed.

Both iRepertoire HTBI primers and Arm-PCR of CDR3 regions were used to build the TCR beta libraries. TCRdb reprocessed the multiplex PCR reads with MiXCR, giving one entry per CDR3 protein. The sample carries about 440,000 distinct CDR3 sequences, approximately 15% recorded once. Germline CDR1 reads MDHEN; CDR2 reads SYDVKM. This CDR3 has 14 residues. V was trimmed by 3 bases and J by 1 base, leaving 7 bases between them. There are a few counts of this clonotype. No antigen is known for it. The sample's time point: newly diagnosed GD, antithyroid drugs for less than 3 months. Researchers made the TCR library from RNA that was extracted from PBMCs. In addition, the sample was reused for a study of T cells in Graves' hyperthyroidism and ophthalmopathy. From that second work: The HTBI primer set was used in a first-round RT-PCR of the TCR CDR3. Stable hyperthyroidism was told apart from ophthalmopathy by a model built on 13 V-J features.

The genes are TRBV28 and TRBJ1-5; maybe TRBD1 (5 bases). The receptor comes from a woman aged 30 to 39 with Graves disease. The source material was peripheral blood mononuclear cells (PBMCs), sampled at new diagnosis, from a patient treated with antithyroid drugs. The CDR3 here is CASSFGASNQPQHF. CDR3 DNA: TGTGCCAGCAGTTTCGGGGCCAGCAATCAGCCCCAGCATTTT.